The clone carrying this T cell receptor beta chain was observed a single time. Antigen specificity is unknown. The sample belongs to a study of T cell responses to AZD1222 COVID-19 vaccine. For the study at large: Samples with a second dose at about 4 or about 12 weeks were pooled together.

Trimming shortened V by 4 bases and J by 6 bases, and 13 bases separated the two germline ends. CDR3 length: 13 amino acids. Germline V lookup: CDR1 LGHNA, CDR2 YSLEER. Regarding the study as a whole: After two AZD1222 doses, spike-specific TCR breadth and depth rose versus day 0. In the spike-specific TCR repertoire, nearly half reportedly target unmutated variant regions.

The protocol was immunoSEQ multiplex PCR, while the TCRdb copy is restricted to in-frame clones and leaves out a portion. The sample records roughly 100,000 clones, approximately 88% being singletons. The rearrangement joins TRBV4-3 to TRBJ2-7, with D hard to call. The starting material was peripheral blood, obtained on day 0 of AZD1222 vaccination. This clonotype was sampled from an adult in good health. The CDR3 DNA follows: TGCGCCAGCAGCCCGAACACCGGTGGCGAGCAGTACTTC. Amino acids: CASSPNTGGEQYF.